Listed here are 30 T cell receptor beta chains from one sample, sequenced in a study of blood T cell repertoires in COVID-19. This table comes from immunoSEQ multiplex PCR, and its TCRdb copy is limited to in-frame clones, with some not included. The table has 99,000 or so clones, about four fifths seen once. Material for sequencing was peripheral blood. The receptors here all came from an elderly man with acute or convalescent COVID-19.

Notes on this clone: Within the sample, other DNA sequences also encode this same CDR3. CDR3 region: CASSLGADQPQHF. In DNA, the CDR3 is TGTGCCAGCAGTTTGGGGGCCGATCAGCCCCAGCATTTT. The chain has TRBV12-3 or TRBV12-4 and TRBJ1-5; D may be TRBD1 (6 bases). Trimming left V 3 bases short and J 5 bases short, with 8 bases between. This CDR3 spans 13 amino acids.

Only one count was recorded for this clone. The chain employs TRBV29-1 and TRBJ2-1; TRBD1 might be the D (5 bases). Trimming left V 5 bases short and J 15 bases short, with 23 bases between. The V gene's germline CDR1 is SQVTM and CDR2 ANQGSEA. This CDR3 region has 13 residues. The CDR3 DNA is TGCAGCGTTCCTCTTAGGGGCGGTCGGCCGGTGTTCTTC. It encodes CSVPLRGGRPVFF.

The CDR3 DNA follows: TGTGCCACCAGCGGCGAGAGGAATCAGCCCCAGCATTTT. Amino acids: CATSGERNQPQHF. This chain uses TRBV24-1 with TRBJ1-5, with D unclear. The V gene lost 7 bases and the J gene lost 4 bases, with 10 bases spanning the gap. The CDR3 runs to 13 residues. Per the germline V gene, CDR1 is KGHDR and CDR2 is SFDVKD.

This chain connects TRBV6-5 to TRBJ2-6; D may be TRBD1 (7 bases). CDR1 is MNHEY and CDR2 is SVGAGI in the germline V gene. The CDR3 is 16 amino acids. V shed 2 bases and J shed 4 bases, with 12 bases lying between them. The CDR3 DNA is TGTGCCAGCAGTTACGGAGGGGGCGCCGGGGCCAACGTCCTGACTTTC. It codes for CASSYGGGAGANVLTF.

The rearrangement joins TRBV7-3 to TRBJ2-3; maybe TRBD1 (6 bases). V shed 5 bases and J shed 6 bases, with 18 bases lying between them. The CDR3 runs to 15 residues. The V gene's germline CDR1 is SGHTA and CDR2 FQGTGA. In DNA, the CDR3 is TGTGCCAGCAGCCCCCAAAAGGGGGAGCGGGATACGCAGTATTTT. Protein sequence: CASSPQKGERDTQYF.

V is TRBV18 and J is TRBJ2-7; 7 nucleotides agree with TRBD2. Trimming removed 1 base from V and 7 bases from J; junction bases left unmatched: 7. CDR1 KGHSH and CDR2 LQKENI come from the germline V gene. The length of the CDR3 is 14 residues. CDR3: CASSPRGGGSEQYF. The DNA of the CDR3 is TGTGCCAGCTCACCACGAGGCGGGGGATCGGAGCAGTACTTC.

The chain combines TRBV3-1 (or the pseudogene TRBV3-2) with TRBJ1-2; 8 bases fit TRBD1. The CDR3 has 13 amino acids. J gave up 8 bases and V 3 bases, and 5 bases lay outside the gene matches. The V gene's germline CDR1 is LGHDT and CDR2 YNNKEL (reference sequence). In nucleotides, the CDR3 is TGTGCCAGCAGCCAGCTGACAGGGGAAGGCTACACCTTC. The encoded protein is CASSQLTGEGYTF.

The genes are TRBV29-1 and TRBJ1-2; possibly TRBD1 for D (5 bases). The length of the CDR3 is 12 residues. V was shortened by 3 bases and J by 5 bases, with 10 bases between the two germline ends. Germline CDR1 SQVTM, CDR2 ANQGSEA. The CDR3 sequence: CSVEGGVYGYTF. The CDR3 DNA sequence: TGCAGCGTTGAGGGGGGTGTATATGGCTACACCTTC.

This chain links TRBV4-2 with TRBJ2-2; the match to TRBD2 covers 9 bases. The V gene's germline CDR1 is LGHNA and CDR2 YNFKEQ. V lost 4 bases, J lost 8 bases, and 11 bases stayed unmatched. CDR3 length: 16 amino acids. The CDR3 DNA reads TGTGCCAGCAGCCCGGGACGAGCGGGAGGTAGTGGGGAGCTGTTTTTT. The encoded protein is CASSPGRAGGSGELFF.

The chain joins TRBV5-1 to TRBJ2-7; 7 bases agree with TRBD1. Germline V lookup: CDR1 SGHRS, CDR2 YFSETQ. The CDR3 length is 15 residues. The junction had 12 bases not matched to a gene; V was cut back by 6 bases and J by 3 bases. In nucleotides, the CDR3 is TGCGCCAGCACACCTGCCAGGCAGGGGGACTACGAGCAGTACTTC. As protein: CASTPARQGDYEQYF.

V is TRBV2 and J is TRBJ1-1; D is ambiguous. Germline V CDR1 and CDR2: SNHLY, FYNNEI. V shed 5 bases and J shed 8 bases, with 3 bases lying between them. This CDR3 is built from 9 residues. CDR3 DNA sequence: TGTGCCAGCAGTTCGGAAGCTTTCTTT. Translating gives CASSSEAFF. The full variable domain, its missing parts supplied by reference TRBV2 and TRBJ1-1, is EPEVTQTPSHQVTQMGQEVILRCVPISNHLYFYWYRQILGQKVEFLVSFYNNEISEKSEIFDDQFSVERPDGSNFTLKIRSTKLEDSAMYFCASSSEAFFGQGTRLTVV.

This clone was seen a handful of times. The CDR3 reads CASSLWAGVSPLHF. The CDR3 nucleotides read TGTGCCAGCAGTTTATGGGCAGGGGTTTCACCCCTCCACTTT. The gene calls are TRBV27 and TRBJ1-6; D is possibly TRBD1 (6 bases). Per the germline V gene, CDR1 is MNHEY and CDR2 is SMNVEV (reference sequence). The CDR3 has 14 residues. Trimming cost V 1 base and J 9 bases, with 10 bases left between them.

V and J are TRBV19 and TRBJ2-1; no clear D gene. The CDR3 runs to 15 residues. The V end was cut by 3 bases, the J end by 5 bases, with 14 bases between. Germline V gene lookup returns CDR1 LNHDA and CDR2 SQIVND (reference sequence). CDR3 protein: CASSIYRGNHNEQFF. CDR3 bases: TGTGCCAGTAGTATTTATCGCGGCAACCACAATGAGCAGTTCTTC.

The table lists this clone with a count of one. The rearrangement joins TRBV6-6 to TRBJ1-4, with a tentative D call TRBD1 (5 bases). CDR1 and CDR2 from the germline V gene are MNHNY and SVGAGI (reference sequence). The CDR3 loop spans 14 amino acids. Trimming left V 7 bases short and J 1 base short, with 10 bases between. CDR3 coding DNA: TGTGCCAGCACTGAACAGGAAACTAATGAAAAACTGTTTTTT. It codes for CASTEQETNEKLFF.

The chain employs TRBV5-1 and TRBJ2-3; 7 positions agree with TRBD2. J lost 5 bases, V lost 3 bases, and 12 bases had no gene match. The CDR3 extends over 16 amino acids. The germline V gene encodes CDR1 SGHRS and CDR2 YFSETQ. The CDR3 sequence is CASSWARGAGEDTQYF. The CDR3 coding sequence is TGCGCCAGCAGCTGGGCCCGCGGGGCGGGAGAAGATACGCAGTATTTT. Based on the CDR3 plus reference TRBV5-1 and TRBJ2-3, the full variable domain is KAGVTQTPRYLIKTRGQQVTLSCSPISGHRSVSWYQQTPGQGLQFLFEYFSETQRNKGNFPGRFSGRQFSNSRSEMNVSTLELGDSALYLCASSWARGAGEDTQYFGPGTRLTVL.

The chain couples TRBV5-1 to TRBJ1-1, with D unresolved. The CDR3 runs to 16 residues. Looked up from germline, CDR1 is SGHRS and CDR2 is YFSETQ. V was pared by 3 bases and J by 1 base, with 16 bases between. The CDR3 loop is CASSWADTARNTEAFF. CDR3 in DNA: TGCGCCAGCAGCTGGGCCGATACAGCTCGGAACACTGAAGCTTTCTTT.

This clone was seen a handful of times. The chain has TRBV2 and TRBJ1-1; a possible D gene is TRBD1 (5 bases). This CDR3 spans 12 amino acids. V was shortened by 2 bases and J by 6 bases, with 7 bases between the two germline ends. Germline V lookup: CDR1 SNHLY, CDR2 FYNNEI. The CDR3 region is CASSEQGPEAFF. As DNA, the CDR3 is TGTGCCAGCAGTGAACAGGGCCCTGAAGCTTTCTTT.

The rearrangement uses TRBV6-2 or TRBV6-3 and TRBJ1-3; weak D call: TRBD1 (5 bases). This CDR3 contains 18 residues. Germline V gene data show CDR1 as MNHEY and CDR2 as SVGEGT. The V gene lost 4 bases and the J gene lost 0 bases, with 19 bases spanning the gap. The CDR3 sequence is CASSSKRQYLSSGNTIYF. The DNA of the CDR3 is TGTGCCAGCAGTTCCAAACGACAGTACTTGAGCTCTGGAAACACCATATATTTT.

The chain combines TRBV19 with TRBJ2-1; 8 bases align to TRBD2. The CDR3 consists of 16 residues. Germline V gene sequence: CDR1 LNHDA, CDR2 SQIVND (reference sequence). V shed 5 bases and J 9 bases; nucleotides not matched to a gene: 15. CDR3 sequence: CASSVGLAGRNGEQFF. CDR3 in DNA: TGTGCCAGTAGTGTTGGGCTAGCGGGCCGAAACGGTGAGCAGTTCTTC. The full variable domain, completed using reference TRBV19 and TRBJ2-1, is DGGITQSPKYLFRKEGQNVTLSCEQNLNHDAMYWYRQDPGQGLRLIYYSQIVNDFQKGDIAEGYSVSREKKESFPLTVTSAQKNPTAFYLCASSVGLAGRNGEQFFGPGTRLTVL.

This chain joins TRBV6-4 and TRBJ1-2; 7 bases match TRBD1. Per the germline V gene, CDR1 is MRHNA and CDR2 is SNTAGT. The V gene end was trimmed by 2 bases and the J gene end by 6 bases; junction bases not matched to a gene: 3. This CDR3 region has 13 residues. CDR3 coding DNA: TGTGCCAGCAGTGACCGAGGGGGCGATGGCTACACCTTC. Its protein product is CASSDRGGDGYTF.

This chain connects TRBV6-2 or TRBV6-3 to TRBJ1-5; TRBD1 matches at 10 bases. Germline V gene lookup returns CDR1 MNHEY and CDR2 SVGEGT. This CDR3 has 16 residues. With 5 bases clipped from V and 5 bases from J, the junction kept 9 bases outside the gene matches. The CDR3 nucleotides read TGTGCCAGCAGTCCATTCCCGGGACAGGGGTATCAGCCCCAGCATTTT. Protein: CASSPFPGQGYQPQHF.

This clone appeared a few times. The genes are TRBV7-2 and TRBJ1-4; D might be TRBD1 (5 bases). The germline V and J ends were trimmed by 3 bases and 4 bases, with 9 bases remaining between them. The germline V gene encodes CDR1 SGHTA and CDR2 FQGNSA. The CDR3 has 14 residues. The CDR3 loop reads CASSFMGGNEKLFF. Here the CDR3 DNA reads TGTGCCAGCAGCTTTATGGGGGGTAATGAAAAACTGTTTTTT.

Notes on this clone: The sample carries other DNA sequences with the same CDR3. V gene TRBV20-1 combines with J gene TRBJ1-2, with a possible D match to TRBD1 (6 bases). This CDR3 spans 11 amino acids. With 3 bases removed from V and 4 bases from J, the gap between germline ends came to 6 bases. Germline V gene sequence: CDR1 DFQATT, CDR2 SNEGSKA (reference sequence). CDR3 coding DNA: TGCAGTGCTAGGGGGGCCTATGGCTACACCTTC. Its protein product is CSARGAYGYTF.

CDR3 DNA sequence: TGTGCCAGCTCACCATCTGGGGGCCCTCTTGGCTACACCTTC. This gives the protein CASSPSGGPLGYTF. V gene TRBV18 combines with J gene TRBJ1-2; tentative D call: TRBD1 (6 bases). CDR1 KGHSH and CDR2 LQKENI come from the germline V gene. The CDR3 covers 14 residues. V was clipped by 2 bases and J by 7 bases, with 14 bases between them.

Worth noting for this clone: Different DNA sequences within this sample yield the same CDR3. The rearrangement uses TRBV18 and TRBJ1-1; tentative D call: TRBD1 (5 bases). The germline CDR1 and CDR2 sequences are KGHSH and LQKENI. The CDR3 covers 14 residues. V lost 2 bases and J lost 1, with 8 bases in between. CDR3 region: CASSPWQGNTEAFF. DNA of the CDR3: TGTGCCAGCTCACCATGGCAGGGGAACACTGAAGCTTTCTTT.

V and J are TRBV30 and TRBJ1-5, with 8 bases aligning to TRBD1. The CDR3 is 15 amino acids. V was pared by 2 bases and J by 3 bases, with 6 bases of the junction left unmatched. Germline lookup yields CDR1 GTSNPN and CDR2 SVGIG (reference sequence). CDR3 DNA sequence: TGTGCCTGGAGTCGGGCAGGGGGCCCCAATCAGCCCCAGCATTTT. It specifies CAWSRAGGPNQPQHF.

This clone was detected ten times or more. The CDR3 sequence is CAISERGNQPQHF. The DNA of the CDR3 is TGTGCCATCAGTGAGAGAGGAAATCAGCCCCAGCATTTT. This sequence joins TRBV10-3 and TRBJ1-5; D remains unclear. The CDR3 spans 13 residues. The germline V gene encodes CDR1 ENHRY and CDR2 SYGVKD. Trimming took off 2 bases at V and 4 bases at J, with 6 bases between the two ends.

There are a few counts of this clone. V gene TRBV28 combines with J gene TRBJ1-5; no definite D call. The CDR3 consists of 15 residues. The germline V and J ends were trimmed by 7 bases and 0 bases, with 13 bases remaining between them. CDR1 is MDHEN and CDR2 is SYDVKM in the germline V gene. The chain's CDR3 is CASNPGSPSNQPQHF. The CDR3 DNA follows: TGTGCCAGCAATCCCGGGTCGCCTAGCAATCAGCCCCAGCATTTT.

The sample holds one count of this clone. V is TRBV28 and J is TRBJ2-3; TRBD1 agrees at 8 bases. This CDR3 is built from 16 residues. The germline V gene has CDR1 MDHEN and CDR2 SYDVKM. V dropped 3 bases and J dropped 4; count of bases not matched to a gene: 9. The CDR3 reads CASSFVGQGASDTQYF. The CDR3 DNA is TGTGCCAGCAGTTTTGTCGGACAGGGCGCCTCAGATACGCAGTATTTT.

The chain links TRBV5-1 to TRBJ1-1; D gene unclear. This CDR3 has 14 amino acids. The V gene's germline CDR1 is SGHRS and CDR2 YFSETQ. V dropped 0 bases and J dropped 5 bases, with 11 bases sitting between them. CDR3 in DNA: TGCGCCAGCAGCTTGGAACCCTTCGGGACTGAAGCTTTCTTT. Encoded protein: CASSLEPFGTEAFF.